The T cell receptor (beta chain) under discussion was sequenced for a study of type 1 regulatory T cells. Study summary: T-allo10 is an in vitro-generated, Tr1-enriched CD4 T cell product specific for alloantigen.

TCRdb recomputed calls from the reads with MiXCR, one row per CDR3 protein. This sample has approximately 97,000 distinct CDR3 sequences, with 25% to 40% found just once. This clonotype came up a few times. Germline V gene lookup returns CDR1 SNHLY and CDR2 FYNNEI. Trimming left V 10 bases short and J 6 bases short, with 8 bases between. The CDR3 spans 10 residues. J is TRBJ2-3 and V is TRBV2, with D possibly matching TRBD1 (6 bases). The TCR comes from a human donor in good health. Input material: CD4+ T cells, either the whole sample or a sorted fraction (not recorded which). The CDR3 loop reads CATRGDTQYF. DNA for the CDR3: TGTGCCACGAGGGGGGATACGCAGTATTTT.